This T cell receptor beta chain was obtained from a study of vaccination effects on CD4 cells after COVID-19. About the study: Sample donation by two convalescent patients took place 16 days and one week before vaccination.

In this sample, this clone turned up a few times. The antigen remains undetermined. Germline V CDR1 and CDR2: KGHDR, SFDVKD. This CDR3 is 15 amino acids long. V lost 3 bases, J lost 5 bases, and 5 bases stayed unmatched. Data came from immunoSEQ multiplex PCR; TCRdb stores just in-frame clones and leaves some out. The sample includes more than 40,000 clones, 76% of them seen just once. Culture lasted over 9 days before CD4+ T cell isolation. This clonotype was sampled from a human donor who had a prior SARS-CoV-2 infection. The sequencing used CD4+ T cells from PBMCs cultured without peptide, collected before COVID-19 vaccination. The J gene is TRBJ1-4, the V gene TRBV24-1, with 7 bases identical to TRBD1. The CDR3 sequence: CATSDPGGENEKLFF. CDR3 in DNA: TGTGCCACCAGTGATCCAGGGGGAGAGAATGAAAAACTGTTTTTT.